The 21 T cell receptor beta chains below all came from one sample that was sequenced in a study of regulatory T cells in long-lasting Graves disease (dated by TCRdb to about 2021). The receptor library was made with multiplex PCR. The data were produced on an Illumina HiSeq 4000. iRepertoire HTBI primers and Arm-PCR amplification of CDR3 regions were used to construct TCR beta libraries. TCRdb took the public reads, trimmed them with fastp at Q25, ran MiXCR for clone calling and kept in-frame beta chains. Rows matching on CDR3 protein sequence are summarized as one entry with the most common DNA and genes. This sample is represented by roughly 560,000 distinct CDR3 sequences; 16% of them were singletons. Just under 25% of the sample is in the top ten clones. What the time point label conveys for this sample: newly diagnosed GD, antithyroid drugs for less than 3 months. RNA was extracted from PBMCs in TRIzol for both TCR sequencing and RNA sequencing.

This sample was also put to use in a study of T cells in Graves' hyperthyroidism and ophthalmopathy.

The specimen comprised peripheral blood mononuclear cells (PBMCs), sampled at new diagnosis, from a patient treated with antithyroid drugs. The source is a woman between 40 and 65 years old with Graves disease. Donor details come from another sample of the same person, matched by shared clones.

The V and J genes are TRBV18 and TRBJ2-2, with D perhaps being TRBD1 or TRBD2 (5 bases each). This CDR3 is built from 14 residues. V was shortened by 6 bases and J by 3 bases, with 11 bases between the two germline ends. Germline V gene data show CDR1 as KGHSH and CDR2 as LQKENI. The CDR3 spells CASSKRGDTGELFF. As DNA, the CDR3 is TGTGCCAGCTCGAAGAGAGGGGACACCGGGGAGCTGTTTTTT.

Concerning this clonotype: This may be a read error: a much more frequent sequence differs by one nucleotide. DNA for the CDR3: TGCAGCGGAAGGACAGGGAACACTGAAGCTTTCTTT. Translated: CSGRTGNTEAFF. V gene TRBV29-1 combines with J gene TRBJ1-1, with 7 bases matching TRBD1. Germline values: CDR1 SQVTM, CDR2 ANQGSEA. Losses at the gene ends were 7 bases for V and 1 base for J; bases not matched to a gene: 3. The CDR3 is 12 residues long.

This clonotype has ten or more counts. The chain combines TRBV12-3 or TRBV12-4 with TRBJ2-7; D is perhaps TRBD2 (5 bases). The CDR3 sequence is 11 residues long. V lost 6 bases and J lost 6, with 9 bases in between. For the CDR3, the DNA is TGTGCCAGCAGCAAACTAGGCGAGCAGTACTTC. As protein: CASSKLGEQYF.

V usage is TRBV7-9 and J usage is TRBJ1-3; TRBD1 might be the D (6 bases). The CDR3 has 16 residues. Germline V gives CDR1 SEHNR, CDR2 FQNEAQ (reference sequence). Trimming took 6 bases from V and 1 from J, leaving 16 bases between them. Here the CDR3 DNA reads TGTGCCAGCAGTCCCGGAACAGGGTATTCTGGAAACACCATATATTTT. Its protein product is CASSPGTGYSGNTIYF.

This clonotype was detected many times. CDR3 nucleotides: TGTGCCAGCAGTTACTCGCCCCAGAACACAGATACGCAGTATTTT. Protein product: CASSYSPQNTDTQYF. The V call is TRBV6-5, the J call TRBJ2-3; D is ambiguous. V was clipped by 0 bases and J by 2 bases, with 9 bases between them. The CDR3 covers 15 residues. Germline V gene data show CDR1 as MNHEY and CDR2 as SVGAGI.

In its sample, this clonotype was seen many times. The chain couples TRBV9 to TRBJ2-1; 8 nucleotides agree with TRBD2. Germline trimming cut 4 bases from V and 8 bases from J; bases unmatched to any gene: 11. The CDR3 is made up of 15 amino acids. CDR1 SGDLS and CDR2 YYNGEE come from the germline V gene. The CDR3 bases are TGTGCCAGCAGCAAGGCGGGGGGCCCGCGGTATGAGCAGTTCTTC. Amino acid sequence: CASSKAGGPRYEQFF.

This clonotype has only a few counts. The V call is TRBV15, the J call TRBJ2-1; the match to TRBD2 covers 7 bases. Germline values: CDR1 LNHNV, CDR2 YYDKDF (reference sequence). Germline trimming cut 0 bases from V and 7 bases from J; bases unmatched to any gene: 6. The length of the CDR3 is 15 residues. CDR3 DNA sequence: TGTGCCACCAGCAGAGAAGCGGGGCAGCTAAATGAGCAGTTCTTC. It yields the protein CATSREAGQLNEQFF.

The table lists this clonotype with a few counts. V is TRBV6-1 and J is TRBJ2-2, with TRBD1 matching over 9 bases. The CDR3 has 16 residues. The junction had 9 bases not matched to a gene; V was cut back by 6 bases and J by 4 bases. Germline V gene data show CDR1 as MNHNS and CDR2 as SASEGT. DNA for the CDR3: TGTGCCAGCAGAACTACCGACAGGGGGGTCACCGGGGAGCTGTTTTTT. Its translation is CASRTTDRGVTGELFF.

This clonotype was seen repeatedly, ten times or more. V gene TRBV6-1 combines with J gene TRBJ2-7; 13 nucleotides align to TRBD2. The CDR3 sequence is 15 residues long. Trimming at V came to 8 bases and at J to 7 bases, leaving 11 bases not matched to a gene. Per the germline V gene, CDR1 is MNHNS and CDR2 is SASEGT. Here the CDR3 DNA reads TGTGCCAGCCGAGGCCTGGGACTAGCGGGGATGGAGCAGTACTTC. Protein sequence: CASRGLGLAGMEQYF.

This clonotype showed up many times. The CDR3: CASSLGPGHYGYTF. CDR3 coding DNA: TGCGCCAGCAGCTTGGGCCCCGGGCACTATGGCTACACCTTC. The J gene is TRBJ1-2, the V gene TRBV5-1; no reliable D call. CDR1 and CDR2 (germline): SGHRS, YFSETQ. The CDR3 loop spans 14 amino acids. Trimming removed 0 bases at V and 3 bases at J, with 9 bases between.

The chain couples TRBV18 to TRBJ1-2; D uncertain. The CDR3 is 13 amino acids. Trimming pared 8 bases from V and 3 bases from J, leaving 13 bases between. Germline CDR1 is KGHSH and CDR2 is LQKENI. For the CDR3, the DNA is TGTGCCAGCGGACCCCTACCGGACTATGGCTACACCTTC. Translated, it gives CASGPLPDYGYTF. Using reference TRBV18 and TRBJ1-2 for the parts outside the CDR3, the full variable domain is NAGVMQNPRHLVRRRGQEARLRCSPMKGHSHVYWYRQLPEEGLKFMVYLQKENIIDESGMPKERFSAEFPKEGPSILRIQQVVRGDSAAYFCASGPLPDYGYTFGSGTRLTVV.

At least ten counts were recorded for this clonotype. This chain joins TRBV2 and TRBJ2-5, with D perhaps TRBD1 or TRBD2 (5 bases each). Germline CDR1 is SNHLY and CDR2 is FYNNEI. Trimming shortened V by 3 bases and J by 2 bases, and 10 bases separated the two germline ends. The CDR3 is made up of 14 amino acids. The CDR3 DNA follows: TGTGCCAGCAGTGATTTGGGGGTACAAGAGACCCAGTACTTC. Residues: CASSDLGVQETQYF.

For the CDR3, the DNA is TGCGCCAGCAGCCAACCGGGACGAGTCCTTAACTATGGCTACACCTTC. It translates to CASSQPGRVLNYGYTF. This chain uses TRBV4-1 with TRBJ1-2; a possible D gene is TRBD1 (5 bases). CDR3 size: 16 residues. With 2 bases removed from V and 1 base from J, the gap between germline ends came to 14 bases. Germline V gene data show CDR1 as MGHRA and CDR2 as YSYEKL.

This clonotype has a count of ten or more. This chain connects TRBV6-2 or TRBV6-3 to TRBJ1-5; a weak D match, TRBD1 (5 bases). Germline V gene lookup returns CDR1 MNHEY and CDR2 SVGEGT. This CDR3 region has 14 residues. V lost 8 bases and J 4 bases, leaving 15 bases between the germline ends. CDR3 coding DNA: TGTGCCAGCCAATCTGGACAAATAAATCAGCCCCAGCATTTT. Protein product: CASQSGQINQPQHF.

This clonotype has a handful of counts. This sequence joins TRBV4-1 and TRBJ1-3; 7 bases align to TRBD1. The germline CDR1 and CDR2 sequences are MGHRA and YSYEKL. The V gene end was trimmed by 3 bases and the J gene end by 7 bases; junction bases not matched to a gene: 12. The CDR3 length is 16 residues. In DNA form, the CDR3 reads TGCGCCAGCAGCCAGCCCCGGGACAGCTCCTTTAACACCATATATTTT. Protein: CASSQPRDSSFNTIYF.

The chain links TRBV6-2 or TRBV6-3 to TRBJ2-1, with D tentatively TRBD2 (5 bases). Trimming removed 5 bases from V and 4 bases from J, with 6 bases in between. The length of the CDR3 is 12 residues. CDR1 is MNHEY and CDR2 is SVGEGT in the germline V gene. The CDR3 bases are TGTGCCAGCAGTGGACTGTACAATGAGCAGTTCTTC. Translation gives CASSGLYNEQFF.

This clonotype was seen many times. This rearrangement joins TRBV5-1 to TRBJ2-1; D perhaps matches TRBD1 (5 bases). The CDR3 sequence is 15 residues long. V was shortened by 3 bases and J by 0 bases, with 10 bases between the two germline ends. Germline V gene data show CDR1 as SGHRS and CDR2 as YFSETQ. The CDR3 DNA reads TGCGCCAGCAGCTGGGGCAGCAGCTCCTACAATGAGCAGTTCTTC. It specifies CASSWGSSSYNEQFF.

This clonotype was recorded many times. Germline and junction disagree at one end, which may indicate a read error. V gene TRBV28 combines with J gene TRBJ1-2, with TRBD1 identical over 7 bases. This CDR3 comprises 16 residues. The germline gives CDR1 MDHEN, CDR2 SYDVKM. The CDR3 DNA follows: TGTGCCAGCAGTTCTGGATTTATCGGGACAGCCTATGACTACACCTTC. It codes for CASSSGFIGTAYDYTF.

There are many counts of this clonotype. CDR3 in DNA: TGTGCCAGCAACGTGATAAACTATGGCTACACCTTC. As protein: CASNVINYGYTF. The chain recombines TRBV28 with TRBJ1-2; D is unresolved. The CDR3 extends over 12 amino acids. The ends were cut back, 7 bases at V and 2 bases at J, with 8 bases in the middle. Germline-derived CDR1 and CDR2 are MDHEN and SYDVKM.

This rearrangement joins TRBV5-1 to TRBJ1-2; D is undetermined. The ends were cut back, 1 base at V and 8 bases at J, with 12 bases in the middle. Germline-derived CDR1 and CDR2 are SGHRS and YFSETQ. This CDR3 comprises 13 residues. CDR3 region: CASSLYGPRGYTF. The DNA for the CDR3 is TGCGCCAGCAGCTTGTACGGCCCTCGAGGCTACACCTTC.

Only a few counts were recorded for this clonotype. The CDR3 reads CATSEPIAGDKETQYF. The CDR3 DNA reads TGTGCCACCAGTGAACCGATAGCGGGGGACAAAGAGACCCAGTACTTC. V and J are TRBV24-1 and TRBJ2-5; 9 bases agree with TRBD2. V dropped 4 bases and J dropped 3; count of bases not matched to a gene: 8. Germline-derived CDR1 and CDR2 are KGHDR and SFDVKD. This CDR3 contains 16 residues.